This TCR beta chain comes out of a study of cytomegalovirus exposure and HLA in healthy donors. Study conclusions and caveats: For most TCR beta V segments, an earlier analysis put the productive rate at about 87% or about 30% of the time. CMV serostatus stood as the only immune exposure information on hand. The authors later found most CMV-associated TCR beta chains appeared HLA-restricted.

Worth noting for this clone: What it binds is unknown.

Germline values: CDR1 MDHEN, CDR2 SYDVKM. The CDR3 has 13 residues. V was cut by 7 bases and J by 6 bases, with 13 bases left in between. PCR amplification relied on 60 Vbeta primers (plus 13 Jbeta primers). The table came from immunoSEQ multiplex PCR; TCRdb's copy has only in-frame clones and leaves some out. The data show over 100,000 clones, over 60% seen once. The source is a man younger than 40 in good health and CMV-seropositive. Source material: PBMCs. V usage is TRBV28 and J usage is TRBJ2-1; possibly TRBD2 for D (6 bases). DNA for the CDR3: TGTGCCAGCACCCTGCGGGGCTCCAATGAGCAGTTCTTC. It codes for CASTLRGSNEQFF.